The entry below describes one TCR beta chain. Recruits, aged roughly 18 to 95 years, lived in approximately 26 US areas. This CDR3 has 12 amino acids. Germline-derived CDR1 and CDR2 are MDHEN and SYDVKM. V shed 5 bases and J shed 5 bases, with 7 bases lying between them. As handled by the study authors: The authors estimated nucleated cell counts from reference gene primer amplification. Profiled with immunoSEQ multiplex PCR; TCRdb holds only in-frame clones, not every one. V, J and clone size are those of that table, while D and trimming were read from the DNA. The data contain about 200,000 clones, roughly 80% of them singletons. This record belongs to a study of blood T cell repertoires in COVID-19.

V is TRBV28 and J is TRBJ1-5, with D unresolved. Material for sequencing was PBMCs or T cells enriched from blood (not recorded which). The TCR comes from a woman aged 55-75 years with acute COVID-19. The CDR3 sequence is CASSLIDQPQHF. The CDR3 DNA sequence: TGTGCCAGCAGTCTTATCGATCAGCCCCAGCATTTT. Based on the CDR3 plus reference TRBV28 and TRBJ1-5, the full variable domain is DVKVTQSSRYLVKRTGEKVFLECVQDMDHENMFWYRQDPGLGLRLIYFSYDVKMKEKGDIPEGYSVSREKKERFSLILESASTNQTSMYLCASSLIDQPQHFGDGTRLSIL.